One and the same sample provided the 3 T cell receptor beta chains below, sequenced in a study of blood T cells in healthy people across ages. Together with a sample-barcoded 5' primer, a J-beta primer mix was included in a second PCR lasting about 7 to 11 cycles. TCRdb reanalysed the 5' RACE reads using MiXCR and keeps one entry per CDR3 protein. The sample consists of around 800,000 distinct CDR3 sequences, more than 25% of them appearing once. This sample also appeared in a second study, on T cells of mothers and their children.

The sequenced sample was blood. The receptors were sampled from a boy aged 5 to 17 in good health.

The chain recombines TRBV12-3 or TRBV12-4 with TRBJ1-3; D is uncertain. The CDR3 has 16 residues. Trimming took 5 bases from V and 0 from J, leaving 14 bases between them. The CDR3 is CASSPTSGSSGNTIYF. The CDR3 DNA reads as TGTGCCAGCAGTCCCACTTCAGGCAGCTCTGGAAACACCATATATTTT.

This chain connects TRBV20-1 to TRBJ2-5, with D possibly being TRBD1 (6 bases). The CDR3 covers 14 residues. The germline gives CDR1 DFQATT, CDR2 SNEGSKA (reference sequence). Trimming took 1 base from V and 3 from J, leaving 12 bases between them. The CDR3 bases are TGCAGTGCTAGAGGTCAGGGGCTTAAAGAGACCCAGTACTTC. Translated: CSARGQGLKETQYF.

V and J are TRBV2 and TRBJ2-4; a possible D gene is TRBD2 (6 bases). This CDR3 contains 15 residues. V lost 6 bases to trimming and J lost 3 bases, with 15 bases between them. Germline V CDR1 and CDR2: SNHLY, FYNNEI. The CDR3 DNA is TGTGCCAGCAGATACACCGGAGGGAGCAAAAACATTCAGTACTTC. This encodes CASRYTGGSKNIQYF.